The 8 T cell receptor beta chains listed next were all sequenced from one sample in a study of cytomegalovirus exposure and HLA in healthy donors. Use of 60 Vbeta and 13 Jbeta primers characterized the PCR. TCRdb's table, derived via immunoSEQ multiplex PCR, lists solely in-frame clones and lacks some. Of 95,000 to 150,000 clones listed, roughly a tenth are singletons. Input material: PBMCs. The source is a young woman in good health and CMV-seropositive.

This clone showed up just a few times. This chain joins TRBV5-1 and TRBJ2-1, with 8 bases that match TRBD2. V lost 4 bases and J lost 9; bases outside the gene matches: 6. The CDR3 has 13 amino acids. CDR1 is SGHRS, CDR2 YFSETQ, per germline. The CDR3 DNA is TGCGCCAGCAGCGCACTAGCGGATGGTGAGCAGTTCTTC. As protein: CASSALADGEQFF.

V usage is TRBV2 and J usage is TRBJ1-4, with a possible D match to TRBD1 (6 bases). The CDR3 has 16 residues. Deletions cut 4 bases from V and 7 bases from J, with 19 bases between. Germline CDR1 reads SNHLY; CDR2 reads FYNNEI. In DNA, the CDR3 is TGTGCCAGCAGTGCGGGCGGTAGTAGGGGGGGTGAAAAACTGTTTTTT. It is translated as CASSAGGSRGGEKLFF.

V is TRBV4-1 and J is TRBJ1-1; D is unclear. Germline CDR1 MGHRA, CDR2 YSYEKL. The CDR3 contains 15 residues. Deletions cut 7 bases from V and 1 base from J, with 16 bases between. The CDR3: CASNSEGGRNTEAFF. For the CDR3, the DNA is TGCGCCAGCAATTCTGAGGGAGGTCGGAACACTGAAGCTTTCTTT.

This clone was observed a few times. This sequence joins TRBV21-1 and TRBJ2-7; the table's D gene call, TRBD2, was not cross checked with the DNA. TRBV21-1 is deemed a pseudogene. The CDR3 loop spans 16 amino acids. CDR3 residues: CASSTRLAGDAHEQYF. The CDR3 region has the DNA TGTGCCAGCAGCACCAGACTAGCGGGAGACGCCCACGAGCAGTACTTC.

This clone has a handful of counts. The CDR3 reads CAISEFIGIYEQYF. DNA of the CDR3: TGTGCCATCAGTGAGTTTATTGGCATCTACGAGCAGTACTTC. The chain is built from TRBV10-3 and TRBJ2-7; D is ambiguous. Trimming removed 1 base from V and 3 bases from J, with 10 bases in between. The CDR3 runs to 14 residues. From germline, CDR1 is ENHRY and CDR2 SYGVKD.

The gene calls are TRBV7-6 and TRBJ2-5; 9 bases map to TRBD2. Germline-derived CDR1 and CDR2 are SGHVS and FNYEAQ. The CDR3 contains 16 residues. V lost 5 bases, J lost 5 bases, and 12 bases stayed unmatched. The CDR3 loop is CASSILTSGPPETQYF. In nucleotides, the CDR3 is TGTGCCAGCAGCATACTGACTAGCGGCCCTCCGGAGACCCAGTACTTC.

This clone was picked up a small number of times. The chain is built from TRBV6-1 and TRBJ2-7; D not resolved. Per the germline V gene, CDR1 is MNHNS and CDR2 is SASEGT. V gave up 0 bases and J gave up 3 bases, with 9 bases separating them. This CDR3 is 14 amino acids long. The DNA of the CDR3 is TGTGCCAGCAGTGAAGCACCTTACAACTACGAGCAGTACTTC. It specifies CASSEAPYNYEQYF.

This clone was counted a few times. The chain carries TRBV30 and TRBJ1-1, with D possibly being TRBD1 (5 bases). This CDR3 spans 13 amino acids. V lost 1 base, J lost 5 bases, and 11 bases lay in between. Germline lookup yields CDR1 GTSNPN and CDR2 SVGIG (reference sequence). CDR3 amino acids: CAWSAQGGTEAFF. The CDR3 nucleotides are TGTGCCTGGAGTGCGCAGGGAGGGACTGAAGCTTTCTTT.